This TCR beta chain was captured in a study of cytomegalovirus exposure and HLA in healthy donors. Both 60 Vbeta primers and 13 Jbeta primers went into the PCR. Libraries were prepared by immunoSEQ multiplex PCR; TCRdb keeps only in-frame clonotypes and omits some of them. This repertoire includes around 70,000 clones. V was cut by 4 bases and J by 6 bases, with 11 bases left in between. CDR1 and CDR2 (germline): SGHNT, YYREEE (reference sequence). The CDR3 is 13 residues long. This receptor was taken from a man between 35 and 55 years old in good health and CMV-seronegative. The J gene is TRBJ2-1, the V gene TRBV5-4; possible D gene TRBD1, 6 bases. Sequenced material: PBMCs. The CDR3 coding sequence is TGTGCCAGCAGCGTGGGGGCCCTCAATGAGCAGTTCTTC. Translation gives CASSVGALNEQFF.